This T cell receptor (beta chain) was retrieved from a study of blood T cell repertoires in COVID-19. Looking at the study overall: T cells, B-cell-depleted T cells, or PBMCs supplied cDNA or gDNA.

Germline V gene lookup returns CDR1 WNHNN and CDR2 SYGVQD (reference sequence). V shed 1 base and J shed 5 bases, with 11 bases lying between them. The CDR3 is 15 residues long. As processed by the authors: By means of reference gene primer amplification, nucleated cell counts were estimated. Assay: immunoSEQ multiplex PCR; the TCRdb copy retains only in-frame clones and omits some. V and J calls and clone size are those listed in that table; D and trimming were worked out from the DNA. The table records about 140,000 clones, around 83% of them present only once. Sequenced input: peripheral blood. The origin of this receptor is a woman of 80 years or more with acute or convalescent COVID-19. The V and J genes are TRBV10-1 and TRBJ2-2; D is undetermined. The CDR3 is CASSELALATGELFF. In DNA form, the CDR3 reads TGCGCCAGCAGTGAGTTGGCATTAGCAACCGGGGAGCTGTTTTTT.